The 24 T cell receptor beta chains in this list originate from one sample, sequenced in a study of blood T cell repertoires in COVID-19. Clones were read by immunoSEQ multiplex PCR, and TCRdb kept only the in-frame ones, dropping some. The table has approximately 170,000 clones, around 90% seen once. The sample taken for sequencing was peripheral blood. The receptor source for this set is a man in his sixties with acute or convalescent COVID-19.

The chain uses TRBV12-3 or TRBV12-4 and TRBJ1-1; D might be TRBD1 (5 bases). The CDR3 sequence is 12 residues long. With 5 bases removed from V and 4 bases from J, the gap between germline ends came to 8 bases. CDR3 sequence (DNA): TGTGCCAGCAGTCTGCAGGGCACTGAAGCTTTCTTT. This codes for CASSLQGTEAFF.

The rearrangement joins TRBV5-1 to TRBJ2-5; 8 bases align to TRBD1. Per the germline V gene, CDR1 is SGHRS and CDR2 is YFSETQ. CDR3 length: 17 amino acids. The V gene end was trimmed by 4 bases and the J gene end by 0 bases; junction bases not matched to a gene: 11. The DNA of the CDR3 is TGCGCCAGCAGCCCGATTCAGGGGGCAGGGAACCAAGAGACCCAGTACTTC. Translated: CASSPIQGAGNQETQYF.

V gene TRBV5-4 combines with J gene TRBJ2-5; 7 bases are a match to TRBD1. Germline values: CDR1 SGHNT, CDR2 YYREEE (reference sequence). The CDR3 totals 17 residues. Germline trimming cut 4 bases from V and 3 bases from J; bases unmatched to any gene: 15. For the CDR3, the DNA is TGTGCCAGCAGCCGTTCGGCGGTTTCACAGGGGAAAGAGACCCAGTACTTC. It encodes CASSRSAVSQGKETQYF. Supplemented by reference TRBV5-4 and TRBJ2-5, the full variable domain reads ETGVTQSPTHLIKTRGQQVTLRCSSQSGHNTVSWYQQALGQGPQFIFQYYREEENGRGNFPPRFSGLQFPNYSSELNVNALELDDSALYLCASSRSAVSQGKETQYFGPGTRLLVL.

In its sample, this clone was seen once. This chain connects TRBV29-1 to TRBJ2-3, with D maybe TRBD1 (5 bases). Per germline, CDR1 SQVTM and CDR2 ANQGSEA. The CDR3 spans 15 residues. Trimming cost V 7 bases and J 2 bases, with 19 bases left between them. The CDR3 sequence is CSAAPDTITTDTQYF. DNA of the CDR3: TGCAGCGCGGCACCGGACACCATCACCACAGATACGCAGTATTTT.

The rearrangement joins TRBV4-3 to TRBJ1-2; 10 bases fit TRBD1. Germline CDR1 and CDR2: LGHNA and YSLEER. The CDR3 spans 14 residues. After removal of 1 base from V and 7 bases from J, the junction contained 3 bases not matched to a gene. The CDR3 spells CASSQGGTGVGYTF. CDR3 sequence (DNA): TGCGCCAGCAGCCAAGGAGGGACAGGGGTTGGCTACACCTTC.

J is TRBJ2-1 and V is TRBV24-1; D might be TRBD1 (7 bases). Germline V lookup: CDR1 KGHDR, CDR2 SFDVKD. V was trimmed by 0 bases and J by 0 bases, leaving 8 bases between them. This CDR3 is 16 amino acids long. The CDR3 nucleotides read TGTGCCACCAGTGATTTGCAGGGGGGCTCCTACAATGAGCAGTTCTTC. It yields the protein CATSDLQGGSYNEQFF.

The chain joins TRBV11-3 to TRBJ2-7; 7 nucleotides agree with TRBD2. The CDR3 consists of 15 residues. Per germline, CDR1 SGHNT and CDR2 YENEEA. V gave up 0 bases and J gave up 3 bases; unmatched junction bases: 5. The CDR3 coding sequence is TGTGCCAGCAGCTTAGATCGGCCTAGCGGCTACGAGCAGTACTTC. It yields the protein CASSLDRPSGYEQYF.

The CDR3 region is CASNPSGTLYEQYV. CDR3 DNA: TGTGCCAGCAACCCGTCCGGGACACTTTACGAGCAGTACGTC. This chain links TRBV6-5 with TRBJ2-7, with a weak D call TRBD1 (6 bases). The CDR3 runs 14 residues. V lost 7 bases and J 4 bases, leaving 17 bases between the germline ends. The germline V gene has CDR1 MNHEY and CDR2 SVGAGI.

The chain employs TRBV5-4 and TRBJ1-3; D is perhaps TRBD1 (5 bases). CDR1 is SGHNT and CDR2 is YYREEE in the germline V gene (reference sequence). The V end was cut by 4 bases, the J end by 0 bases, with 17 bases between. The CDR3 is made up of 17 amino acids. This CDR3 reads CASSPSRGRISGNTIYF. The CDR3, as DNA: TGTGCCAGCAGCCCCTCAAGGGGCAGGATCTCTGGAAACACCATATATTTT.

A single count supports this clone. V gene TRBV2 combines with J gene TRBJ2-4, with 10 positions matching TRBD1. The ends lost 7 bases at V and 6 bases at J; junction bases unmatched: 6. CDR3 length: 14 residues. From germline, CDR1 is SNHLY and CDR2 FYNNEI. The CDR3 loop is CASMPGQGLNIQYF. As DNA, the CDR3 is TGTGCCAGCATGCCGGGACAGGGGTTAAACATTCAGTACTTC.

This chain uses TRBV12-5 with TRBJ2-2; D perhaps matches TRBD2 (6 bases). V shed 1 base and J shed 2 bases, with 11 bases lying between them. Germline V lookup: CDR1 LGHNT, CDR2 FRNRAP. The CDR3 totals 16 residues. The CDR3 DNA reads TGTGCTAGTGGTTTGGACCGGGGGAGTAACACCGGGGAGCTGTTTTTT. It specifies CASGLDRGSNTGELFF.

For the CDR3, the DNA is TGTGCCAGCAGCTCGGCGAGCGCGAACACCGGGGAGCTGTTTTTT. Translating gives CASSSASANTGELFF. This chain connects TRBV5-4 to TRBJ2-2, with D hard to call. The germline V gene encodes CDR1 SGHNT and CDR2 YYREEE (reference sequence). The CDR3 sequence is 15 residues long. The V gene lost 3 bases and the J gene lost 0 bases, with 9 bases spanning the gap.

V usage is TRBV30 and J usage is TRBJ1-4; D is ambiguous. The CDR3 is 15 residues long. V was pared by 0 bases and J by 4 bases, with 12 bases between. CDR1 and CDR2 from the germline V gene are GTSNPN and SVGIG (reference sequence). CDR3: CAWSVEVAVNEKLFF. CDR3 nucleotides: TGTGCCTGGAGTGTAGAAGTGGCAGTTAATGAAAAACTGTTTTTT. Complete variable domain (other parts from reference TRBV30 and TRBJ1-4): SQTIHQWPATLVQPVGSPLSLECTVEGTSNPNLYWYRQAAGRGLQLLFYSVGIGQISSEVPQNLSASRPQDRQFILSSKKLLLSDSGFYLCAWSVEVAVNEKLFFGSGTQLSVL.

The count of this clone is one. This chain connects TRBV6-6 to TRBJ1-6; no firm D call. This CDR3 contains 15 residues. V lost 4 bases and J 7 bases, leaving 14 bases between the germline ends. Germline V gene sequence: CDR1 MNHNY, CDR2 SVGAGI (reference sequence). The CDR3 DNA reads TGTGCCAGCAGTTCCCCGACATCTGACAATTCACCCCTCCACTTT. Its translation is CASSSPTSDNSPLHF.

The chain uses TRBV19 and TRBJ2-1; the D is unclear. Germline V gene lookup returns CDR1 LNHDA and CDR2 SQIVND (reference sequence). CDR3 size: 12 residues. V was clipped by 5 bases and J by 8 bases, with 10 bases between them. The CDR3 protein is CASSPSGYEQFF. CDR3 DNA sequence: TGTGCCAGTAGTCCCTCGGGTTATGAGCAGTTCTTC.

This chain links TRBV5-4 with TRBJ2-7; the match to TRBD1 covers 9 bases. The V segment lost 4 bases and the J segment 3 bases; nucleotides outside the gene matches: 8. The CDR3 has 15 amino acids. CDR1 and CDR2 from the germline V gene are SGHNT and YYREEE (reference sequence). The CDR3 region has the DNA TGTGCCAGCAGCAAACCCGGGACAGGGAGCTACGAGCAGTACTTC. Protein sequence: CASSKPGTGSYEQYF. The entire variable domain, with the rest obtained from reference TRBV5-4 and TRBJ2-7, is as follows: ETGVTQSPTHLIKTRGQQVTLRCSSQSGHNTVSWYQQALGQGPQFIFQYYREEENGRGNFPPRFSGLQFPNYSSELNVNALELDDSALYLCASSKPGTGSYEQYFGPGTRLTVT.

The CDR3 region is CASSQGSLQNTEAFF. CDR3 in DNA: TGCGCCAGCAGCCAAGGGTCACTGCAAAACACTGAAGCTTTCTTT. This chain links TRBV4-1 with TRBJ1-1; no firm D call. Trimming cost V 1 base and J 2 bases, with 11 bases left between them. This CDR3 is built from 15 residues. CDR1 and CDR2 (germline): MGHRA, YSYEKL.

CDR3 sequence reads: CASSRWSGGRTEAFF. The CDR3 DNA follows: TGTGCCAGCAGTCGCTGGTCGGGGGGAAGAACTGAAGCTTTCTTT. This chain joins TRBV2 and TRBJ1-1; D is possibly TRBD1 (5 bases). The germline gives CDR1 SNHLY, CDR2 FYNNEI. The CDR3 is made up of 15 amino acids. Trimming took 5 bases from V and 5 from J, leaving 18 bases between them.

This rearrangement joins TRBV7-9 to TRBJ1-6, with 7 bases aligning to TRBD1. The CDR3 is 14 amino acids. Trimming removed 1 base from V and 8 bases from J; junction bases left unmatched: 2. Germline CDR1 is SEHNR and CDR2 is FQNEAQ (reference sequence). The CDR3 nucleotides are TGTGCCAGCAGCTTAGAGACAGGGCATTCACCCCTCCACTTT. Translation gives CASSLETGHSPLHF.

In this sample, this clone turned up once. This chain joins TRBV6-2 or TRBV6-3 and TRBJ1-4; D not certain. Germline V gene data show CDR1 as MNHEY and CDR2 as SVGEGT. The V gene lost 6 bases and the J gene lost 14 bases, with 16 bases spanning the gap. The CDR3 contains 12 residues. The CDR3 region is CASSPLEGTLFF. For the CDR3, the DNA is TGTGCCAGCAGCCCTCTTGAGGGCACCCTGTTTTTT.

This chain joins TRBV4-3 and TRBJ1-4; D perhaps matches TRBD1 (6 bases). Germline V gives CDR1 LGHNA, CDR2 YSLEER. The CDR3 sequence is 13 residues long. Trimming left V 4 bases short and J 11 bases short, with 14 bases between. The CDR3 region has the DNA TGCGCCAGCAGCCTAGACGACACAGGGAAACTGTTTTTT. Protein: CASSLDDTGKLFF.

This clone was picked up one time. The gene calls are TRBV19 and TRBJ1-1, with D tentatively TRBD1 (5 bases). CDR3 size: 13 residues. Trimming pared 5 bases from V and 0 bases from J, leaving 7 bases between. Germline V gene lookup returns CDR1 LNHDA and CDR2 SQIVND (reference sequence). The CDR3 here is CASSLTVNTEAFF. The CDR3 region has the DNA TGTGCCAGTAGTTTGACAGTGAACACTGAAGCTTTCTTT.

This chain connects TRBV7-3 to TRBJ2-3; 9 bases are a match to TRBD2. The CDR3 consists of 15 residues. The V gene's germline CDR1 is SGHTA and CDR2 FQGTGA. After removal of 5 bases from V and 6 bases from J, the junction contained 9 bases not matched to a gene. CDR3: CASSPVLAGWDTQYF. CDR3 sequence (DNA): TGTGCCAGCAGCCCCGTGCTAGCGGGATGGGATACGCAGTATTTT. Variable domain in full (rest from reference TRBV7-3 and TRBJ2-3): GAGVSQTPSNKVTEKGKYVELRCDPISGHTALYWYRQSLGQGPEFLIYFQGTGAADDSGLPNDRFFAVRPEGSVSTLKIQRTERGDSAVYLCASSPVLAGWDTQYFGPGTRLTVL.

The chain employs TRBV24-1 and TRBJ1-2, with 9 bases aligning to TRBD1. The germline V gene has CDR1 KGHDR and CDR2 SFDVKD. Losses at the gene ends were 6 bases for V and 7 bases for J; bases not matched to a gene: 11. This CDR3 comprises 15 residues. The CDR3 is CATSLPGQGFRGYTF. The CDR3 nucleotides read TGTGCCACCAGTTTGCCGGGACAGGGCTTTCGTGGCTACACCTTC.